The clone carrying this TCR beta chain was detected ten times or more. V was clipped by 3 bases and J by 7 bases; unmatched bases: 9. CDR1 LGHDT and CDR2 YNNKEL come from the germline V gene (reference sequence). The CDR3 is made up of 16 amino acids. This sample is part of a study of early T cells in non-severe SARS-CoV-2 infection. Unique molecular identifiers were affixed to single, distinct cDNA molecules. TCRdb called the 5' RACE reads again in MiXCR, with one record for every CDR3 protein. Found here are about 56,000 distinct CDR3 sequences, about 10% of them singletons; the top ten hold 5.5% to 7.5%.

The chain joins TRBV3-1 to TRBJ2-4; 10 bases are shared with TRBD2. What was sequenced was whole blood. The clonotype originates from an adult who was a healthcare worker with PCR-confirmed SARS-CoV-2 infection or an uninfected control (not recorded which). The CDR3 nucleotides are TGTGCCAGCAGCCACTTACCTAGCGGGAGAGGGAACATTCAGTACTTC. Protein sequence: CASSHLPSGRGNIQYF.